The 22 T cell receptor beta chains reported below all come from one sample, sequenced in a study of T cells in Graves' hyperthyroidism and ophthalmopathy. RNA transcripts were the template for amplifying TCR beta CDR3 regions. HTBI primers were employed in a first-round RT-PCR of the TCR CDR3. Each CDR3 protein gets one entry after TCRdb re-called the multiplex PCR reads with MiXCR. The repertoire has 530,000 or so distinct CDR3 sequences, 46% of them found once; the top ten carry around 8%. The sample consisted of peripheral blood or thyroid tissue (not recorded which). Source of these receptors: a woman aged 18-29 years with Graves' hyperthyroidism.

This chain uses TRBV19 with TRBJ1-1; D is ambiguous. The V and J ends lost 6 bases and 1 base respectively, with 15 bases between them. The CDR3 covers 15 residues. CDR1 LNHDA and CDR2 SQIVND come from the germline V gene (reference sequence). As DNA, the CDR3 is TGTGCCAGTAGCCTAGCGGGAGTTAAGAACACTGAAGCTTTCTTT. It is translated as CASSLAGVKNTEAFF.

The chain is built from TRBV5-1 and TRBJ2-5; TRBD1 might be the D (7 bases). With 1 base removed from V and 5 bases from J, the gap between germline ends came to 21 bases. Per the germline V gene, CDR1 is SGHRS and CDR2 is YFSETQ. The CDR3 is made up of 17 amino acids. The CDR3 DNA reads TGCGCCAGCAGCTTGACAGGAGGGGACAGTCTTGCCGAGACCCAGTACTTC. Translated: CASSLTGGDSLAETQYF.

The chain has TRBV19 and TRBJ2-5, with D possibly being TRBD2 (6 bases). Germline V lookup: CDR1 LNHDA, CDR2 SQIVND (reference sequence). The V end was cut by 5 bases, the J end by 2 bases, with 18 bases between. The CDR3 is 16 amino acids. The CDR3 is CASSSLTSWGQETQYF. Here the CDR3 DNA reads TGTGCCAGTAGTTCCTTGACTAGTTGGGGACAAGAGACCCAGTACTTC.

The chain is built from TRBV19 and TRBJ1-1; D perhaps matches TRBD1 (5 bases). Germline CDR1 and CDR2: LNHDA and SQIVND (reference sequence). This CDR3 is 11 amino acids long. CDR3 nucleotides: TGTGCTAGAGTACGGGGGACGGAAGCTTTCTTT. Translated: CARVRGTEAFF.

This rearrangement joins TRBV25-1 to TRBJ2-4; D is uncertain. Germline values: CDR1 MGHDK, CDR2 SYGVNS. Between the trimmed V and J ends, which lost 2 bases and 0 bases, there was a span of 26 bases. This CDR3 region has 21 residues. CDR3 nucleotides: TGTGCCAGCAGTGAAACCTCCCGGTGGATTGCATCCTTCCTAGCCAAAAACATTCAGTACTTC. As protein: CASSETSRWIASFLAKNIQYF.

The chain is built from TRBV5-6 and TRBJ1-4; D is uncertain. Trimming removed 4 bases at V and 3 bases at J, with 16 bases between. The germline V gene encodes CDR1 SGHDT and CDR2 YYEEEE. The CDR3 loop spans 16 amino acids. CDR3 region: CASSESPGRANEKLFF. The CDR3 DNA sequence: TGTGCCAGCAGCGAAAGTCCGGGGAGGGCTAATGAAAAACTGTTTTTT.

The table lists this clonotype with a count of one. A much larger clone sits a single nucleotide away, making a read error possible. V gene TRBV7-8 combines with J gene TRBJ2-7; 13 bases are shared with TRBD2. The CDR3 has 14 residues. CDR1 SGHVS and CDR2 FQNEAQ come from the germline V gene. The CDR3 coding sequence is TGTGCCAGCACCTGGACTAGCGGGAGTAACGAGCAGTGCTTC. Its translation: CASTWTSGSNEQCF.

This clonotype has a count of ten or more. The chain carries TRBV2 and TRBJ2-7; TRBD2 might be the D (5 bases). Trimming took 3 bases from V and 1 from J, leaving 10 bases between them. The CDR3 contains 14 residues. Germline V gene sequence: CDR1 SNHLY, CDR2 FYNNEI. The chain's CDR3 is CASSDNGKSYEQYF. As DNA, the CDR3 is TGTGCCAGCAGTGACAACGGGAAGTCCTACGAGCAGTACTTC. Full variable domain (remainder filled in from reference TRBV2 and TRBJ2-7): EPEVTQTPSHQVTQMGQEVILRCVPISNHLYFYWYRQILGQKVEFLVSFYNNEISEKSEIFDDQFSVERPDGSNFTLKIRSTKLEDSAMYFCASSDNGKSYEQYFGPGTRLTVT.

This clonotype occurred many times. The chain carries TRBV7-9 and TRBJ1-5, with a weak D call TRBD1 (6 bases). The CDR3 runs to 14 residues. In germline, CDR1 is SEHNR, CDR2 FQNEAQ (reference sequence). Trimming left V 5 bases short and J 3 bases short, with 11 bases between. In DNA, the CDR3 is TGTGCCAGCAGCCTCGGACAGCTCAATCAGCCCCAGCATTTT. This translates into CASSLGQLNQPQHF.

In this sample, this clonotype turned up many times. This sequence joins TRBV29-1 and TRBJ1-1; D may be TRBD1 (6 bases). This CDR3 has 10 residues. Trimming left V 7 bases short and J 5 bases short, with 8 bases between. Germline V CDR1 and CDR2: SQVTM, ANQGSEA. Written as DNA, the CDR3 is TGCAGCGAGGGGGATACTGAAGCTTTCTTT. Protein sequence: CSEGDTEAFF.

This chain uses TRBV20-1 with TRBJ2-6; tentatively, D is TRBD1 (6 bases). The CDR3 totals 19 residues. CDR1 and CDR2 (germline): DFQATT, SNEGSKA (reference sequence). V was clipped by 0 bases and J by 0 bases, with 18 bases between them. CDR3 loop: CSARDPDSEIYSGANVLTF. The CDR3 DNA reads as TGCAGTGCTAGAGATCCGGACAGCGAGATTTACTCTGGGGCCAACGTCCTGACTTTC.

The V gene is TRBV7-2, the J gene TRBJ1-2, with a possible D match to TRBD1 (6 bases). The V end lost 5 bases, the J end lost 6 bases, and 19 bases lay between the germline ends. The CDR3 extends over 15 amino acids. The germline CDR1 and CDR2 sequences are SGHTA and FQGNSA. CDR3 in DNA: TGTGCCAGCAGCCGAACCGGGAGTCGGGACAATGGCTACACCTTC. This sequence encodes CASSRTGSRDNGYTF. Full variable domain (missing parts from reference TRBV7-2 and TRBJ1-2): GAGVSQSPSNKVTEKGKDVELRCDPISGHTALYWYRQSLGQGLEFLIYFQGNSAPDKSGLPSDRFSAERTGGSVSTLTIQRTQQEDSAVYLCASSRTGSRDNGYTFGSGTRLTVV.

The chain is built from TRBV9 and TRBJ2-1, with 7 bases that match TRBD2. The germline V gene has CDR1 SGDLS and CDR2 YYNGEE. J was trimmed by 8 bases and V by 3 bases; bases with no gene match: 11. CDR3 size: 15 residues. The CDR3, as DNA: TGTGCCAGCAGCGGGGAGGGGCGGGAGTGGGATGAGCAGTTCTTC. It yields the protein CASSGEGREWDEQFF.

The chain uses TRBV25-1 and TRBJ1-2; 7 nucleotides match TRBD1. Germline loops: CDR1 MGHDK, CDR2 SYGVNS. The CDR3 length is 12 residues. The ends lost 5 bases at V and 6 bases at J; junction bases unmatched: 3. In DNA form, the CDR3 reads TGTGCCAGCAGTACACAGGGGAATGGCTACACCTTC. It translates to CASSTQGNGYTF.

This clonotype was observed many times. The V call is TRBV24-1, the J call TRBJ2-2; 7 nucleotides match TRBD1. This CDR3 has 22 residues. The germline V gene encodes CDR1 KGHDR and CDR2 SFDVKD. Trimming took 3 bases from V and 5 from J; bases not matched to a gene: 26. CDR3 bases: TGTGCCACCAGTGATCGCGCCGCCTCGGGACAGTCGGGATCTCGCGGGACCGGGGAGCTGTTTTTT. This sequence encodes CATSDRAASGQSGSRGTGELFF.

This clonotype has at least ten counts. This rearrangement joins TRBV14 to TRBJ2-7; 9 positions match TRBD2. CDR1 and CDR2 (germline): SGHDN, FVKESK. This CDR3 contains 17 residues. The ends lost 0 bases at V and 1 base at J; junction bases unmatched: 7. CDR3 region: CASSQDPRLAESYEQYF. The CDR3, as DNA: TGTGCCAGCAGCCAAGACCCTAGACTAGCGGAATCCTACGAGCAGTACTTC.

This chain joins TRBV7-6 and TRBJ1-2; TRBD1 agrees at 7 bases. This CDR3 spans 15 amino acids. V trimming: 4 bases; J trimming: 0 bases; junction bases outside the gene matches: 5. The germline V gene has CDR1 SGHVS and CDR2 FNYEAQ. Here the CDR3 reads CASSSGTAPNYGYTF. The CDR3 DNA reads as TGTGCCAGCAGCTCTGGGACAGCGCCTAACTATGGCTACACCTTC.

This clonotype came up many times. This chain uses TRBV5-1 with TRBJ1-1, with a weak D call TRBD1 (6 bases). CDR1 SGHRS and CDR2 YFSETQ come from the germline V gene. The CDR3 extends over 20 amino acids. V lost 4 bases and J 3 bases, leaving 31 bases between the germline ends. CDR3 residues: CASSHSLPDRSLSEDTEAFF. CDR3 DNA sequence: TGCGCCAGCAGCCACTCCCTACCTGACAGGAGCCTAAGTGAGGACACTGAAGCTTTCTTT.

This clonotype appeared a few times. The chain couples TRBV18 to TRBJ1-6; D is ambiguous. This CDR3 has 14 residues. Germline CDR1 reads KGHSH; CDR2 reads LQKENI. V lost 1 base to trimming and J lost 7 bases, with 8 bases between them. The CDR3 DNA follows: TGTGCCAGCTCACCACGGGGTTGGAATTCACCCCTCCACTTT. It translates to CASSPRGWNSPLHF.

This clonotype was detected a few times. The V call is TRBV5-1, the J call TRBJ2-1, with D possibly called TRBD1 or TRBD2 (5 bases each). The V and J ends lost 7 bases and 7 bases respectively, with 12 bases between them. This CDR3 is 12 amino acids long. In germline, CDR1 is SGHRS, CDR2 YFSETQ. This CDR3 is CASRFRENEQFF. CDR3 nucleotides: TGCGCCAGCCGATTCAGGGAGAATGAGCAGTTCTTC.

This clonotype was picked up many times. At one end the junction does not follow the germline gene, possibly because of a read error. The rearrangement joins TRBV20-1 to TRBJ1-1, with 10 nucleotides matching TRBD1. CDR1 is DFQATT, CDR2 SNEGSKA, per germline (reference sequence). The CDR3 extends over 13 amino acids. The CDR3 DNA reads TGCAGTGTTAGAGACCCGGGACAGGGGTCGGCTTTCTTT. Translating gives CSVRDPGQGSAFF.

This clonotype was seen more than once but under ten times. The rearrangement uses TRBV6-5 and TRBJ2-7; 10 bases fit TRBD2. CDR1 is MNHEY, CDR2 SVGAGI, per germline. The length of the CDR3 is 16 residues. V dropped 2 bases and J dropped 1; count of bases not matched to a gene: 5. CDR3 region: CASSYLGLAQSYEQYF. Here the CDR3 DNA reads TGTGCCAGCAGTTACCTGGGACTAGCGCAATCCTACGAGCAGTACTTC.